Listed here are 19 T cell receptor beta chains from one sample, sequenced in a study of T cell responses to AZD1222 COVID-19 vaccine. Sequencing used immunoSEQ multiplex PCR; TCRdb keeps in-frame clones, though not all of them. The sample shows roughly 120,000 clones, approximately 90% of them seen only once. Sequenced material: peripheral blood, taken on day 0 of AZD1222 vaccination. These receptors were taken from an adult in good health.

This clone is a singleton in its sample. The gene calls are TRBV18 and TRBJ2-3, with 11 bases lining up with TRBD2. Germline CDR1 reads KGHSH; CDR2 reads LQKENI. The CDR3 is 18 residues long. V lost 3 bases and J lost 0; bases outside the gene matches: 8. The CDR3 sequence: CASSPAGTSGTSTDTQYF. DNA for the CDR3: TGTGCCAGCTCACCGGCCGGGACTAGCGGAACTAGCACAGATACGCAGTATTTT.

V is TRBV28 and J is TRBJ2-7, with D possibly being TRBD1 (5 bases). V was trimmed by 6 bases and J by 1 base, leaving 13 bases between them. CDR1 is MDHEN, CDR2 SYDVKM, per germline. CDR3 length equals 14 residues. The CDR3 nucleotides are TGTGCCAGCAGGAGCTTCAGGGCTTCCTACGAGCAGTACTTC. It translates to CASRSFRASYEQYF.

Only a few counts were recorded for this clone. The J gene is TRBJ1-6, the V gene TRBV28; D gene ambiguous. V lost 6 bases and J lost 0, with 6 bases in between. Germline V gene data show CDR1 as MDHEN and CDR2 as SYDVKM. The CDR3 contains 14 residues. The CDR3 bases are TGTGCCAGCAGGGCAGCCTCCTATAATTCACCCCTCCACTTT. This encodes CASRAASYNSPLHF.

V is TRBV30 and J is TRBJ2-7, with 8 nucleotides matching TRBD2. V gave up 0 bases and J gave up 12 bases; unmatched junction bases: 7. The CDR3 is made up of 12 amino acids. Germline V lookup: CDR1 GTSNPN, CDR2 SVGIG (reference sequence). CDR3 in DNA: TGTGCCTGGAGTGTACCGGGGGGGATGGCGTACTTC. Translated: CAWSVPGGMAYF.

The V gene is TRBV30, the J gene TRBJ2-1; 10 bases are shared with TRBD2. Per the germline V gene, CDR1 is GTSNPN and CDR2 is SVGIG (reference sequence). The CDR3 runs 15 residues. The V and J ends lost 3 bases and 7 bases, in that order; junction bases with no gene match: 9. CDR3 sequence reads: CAWSPGSGRGNEQFF. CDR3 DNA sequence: TGTGCCTGGAGCCCAGGGAGCGGGAGGGGGAATGAGCAGTTCTTC.

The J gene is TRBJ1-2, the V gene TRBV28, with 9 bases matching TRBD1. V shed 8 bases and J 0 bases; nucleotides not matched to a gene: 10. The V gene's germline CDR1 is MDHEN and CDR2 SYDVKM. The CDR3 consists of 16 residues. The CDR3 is CASRNAGTGSNYGYTF. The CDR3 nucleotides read TGTGCCAGCCGTAATGCCGGGACAGGGTCTAACTATGGCTACACCTTC.

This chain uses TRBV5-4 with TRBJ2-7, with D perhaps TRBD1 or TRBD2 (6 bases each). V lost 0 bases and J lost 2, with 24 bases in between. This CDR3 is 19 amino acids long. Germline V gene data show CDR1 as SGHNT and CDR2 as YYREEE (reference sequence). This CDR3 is CASSLAPGGPGWGAYEQYF. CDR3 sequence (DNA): TGTGCCAGCAGCTTGGCCCCTGGGGGCCCCGGCTGGGGGGCCTACGAGCAGTACTTC.

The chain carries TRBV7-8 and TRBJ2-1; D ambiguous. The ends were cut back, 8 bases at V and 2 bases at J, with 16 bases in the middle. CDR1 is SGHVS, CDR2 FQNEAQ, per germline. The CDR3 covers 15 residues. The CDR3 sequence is CASAQPDTPYNEQFF. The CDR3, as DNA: TGTGCCAGCGCACAACCCGACACCCCCTACAATGAGCAGTTCTTC.

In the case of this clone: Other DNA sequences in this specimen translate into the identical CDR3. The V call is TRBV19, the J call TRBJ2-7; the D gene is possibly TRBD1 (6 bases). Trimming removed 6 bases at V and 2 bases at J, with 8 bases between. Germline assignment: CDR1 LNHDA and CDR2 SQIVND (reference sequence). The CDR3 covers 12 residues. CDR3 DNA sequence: TGTGCCAGTAGCACAGGGCCCTACGAGCAGTACTTC. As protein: CASSTGPYEQYF.

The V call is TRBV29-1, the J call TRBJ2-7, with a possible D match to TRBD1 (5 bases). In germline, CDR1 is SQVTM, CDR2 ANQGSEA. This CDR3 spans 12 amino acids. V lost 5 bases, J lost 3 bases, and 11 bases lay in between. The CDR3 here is CSVMDKLYEQYF. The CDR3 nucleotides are TGCAGCGTTATGGACAAACTCTACGAGCAGTACTTC.

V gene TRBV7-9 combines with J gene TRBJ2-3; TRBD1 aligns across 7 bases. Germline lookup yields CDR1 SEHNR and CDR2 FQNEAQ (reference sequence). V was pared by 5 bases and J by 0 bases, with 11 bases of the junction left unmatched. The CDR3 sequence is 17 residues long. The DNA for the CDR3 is TGTGCCAGCAGCGCCCGACAGGGTAGCGCCAGCACAGATACGCAGTATTTT. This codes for CASSARQGSASTDTQYF.

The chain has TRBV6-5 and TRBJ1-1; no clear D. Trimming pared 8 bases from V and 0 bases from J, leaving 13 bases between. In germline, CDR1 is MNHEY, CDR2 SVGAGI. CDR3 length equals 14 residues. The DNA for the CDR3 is TGTGCCAGCTCCCGGGGTCTGATGAACACTGAAGCTTTCTTT. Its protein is CASSRGLMNTEAFF.

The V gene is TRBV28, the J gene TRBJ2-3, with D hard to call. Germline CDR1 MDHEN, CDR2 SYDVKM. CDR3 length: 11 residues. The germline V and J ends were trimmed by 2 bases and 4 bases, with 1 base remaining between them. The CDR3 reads CASSLADTQYF. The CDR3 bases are TGTGCCAGCAGTTTAGCAGATACGCAGTATTTT.

CDR3 residues: CASSQEGLAGHDEQYF. Written as DNA, the CDR3 is TGCGCCAGCAGCCAAGAAGGGCTAGCGGGTCATGACGAGCAGTACTTC. The chain recombines TRBV4-3 with TRBJ2-7, with 8 bases fitting TRBD2. After removal of 0 bases from V and 5 bases from J, the junction contained 9 bases not matched to a gene. CDR1 and CDR2 (germline): LGHNA, YSLEER. This CDR3 comprises 16 residues.

The CDR3 DNA follows: TGTGCCAGCAGCTTTCAGCGGACAGGGGGTTTGGATGAGCAGTTCTTC. It codes for CASSFQRTGGLDEQFF. The genes are TRBV5-4 and TRBJ2-1, with 10 bases lining up with TRBD1. The germline V gene has CDR1 SGHNT and CDR2 YYREEE (reference sequence). The CDR3 is 16 amino acids. V lost 2 bases, J lost 8 bases, and 10 bases stayed unmatched.

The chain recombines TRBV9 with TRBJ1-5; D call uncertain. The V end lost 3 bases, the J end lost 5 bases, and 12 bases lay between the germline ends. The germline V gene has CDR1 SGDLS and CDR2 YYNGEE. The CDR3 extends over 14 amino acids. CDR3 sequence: CASSAGLNYQPQHF. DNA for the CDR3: TGTGCCAGCAGCGCCGGGCTTAACTATCAGCCCCAGCATTTT.

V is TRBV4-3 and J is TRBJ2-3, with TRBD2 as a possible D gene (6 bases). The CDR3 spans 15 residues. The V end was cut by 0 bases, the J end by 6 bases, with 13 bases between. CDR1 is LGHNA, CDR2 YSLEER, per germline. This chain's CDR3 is CASSQDAEGGDTQYF. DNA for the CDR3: TGCGCCAGCAGCCAAGATGCGGAGGGTGGTGATACGCAGTATTTT.

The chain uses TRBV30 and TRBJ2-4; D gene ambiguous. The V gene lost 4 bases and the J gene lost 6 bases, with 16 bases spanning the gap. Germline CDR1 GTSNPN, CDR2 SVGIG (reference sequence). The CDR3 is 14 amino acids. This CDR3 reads CAWNHFGPTNIQYF. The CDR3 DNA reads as TGTGCCTGGAACCACTTTGGACCCACAAACATTCAGTACTTC.

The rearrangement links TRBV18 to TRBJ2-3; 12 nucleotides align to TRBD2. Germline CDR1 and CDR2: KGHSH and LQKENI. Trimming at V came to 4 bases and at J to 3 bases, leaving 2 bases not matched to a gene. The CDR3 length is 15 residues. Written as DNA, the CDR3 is TGTGCCAGCTCACGAACTAGCGGGGGGACAGATACGCAGTATTTT. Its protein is CASSRTSGGTDTQYF.